Listed below are T cell receptor beta chains from one sample, sequenced in a study of cytotoxic CD8 clonotypes in ibrutinib-treated CLL. Clones were read by immunoSEQ multiplex PCR, and TCRdb kept only the in-frame ones, dropping some. The sample consists of about 60,000 clones, 56% of them appearing once. The sample here was PBMCs, taken after 24 months of ibrutinib treatment. These receptors were collected from a human donor with chronic lymphocytic leukemia. The CDR3 runs from the conserved cysteine through the conserved F or W. Fields, in order: V gene, J gene, D gene, clone size, CDR3 DNA, CDR3 protein. A D gene is named only where the DNA matches it firmly. Clone size is given for some rows only: seen once, a few or many times, or a class if the clone is expanded.

>TRBV29-1|TRBJ2-4|.|.
TGCAGCGTACACGACGCCAAAAACATTCAGTACTTC
CSVHDAKNIQYF
>TRBV7-6|TRBJ1-6|.|many
TGTGCCAGCAGCTTACTAGGGATTGGTAATTCACCCCTCCACTTT
CASSLLGIGNSPLHF
>TRBV28|TRBJ1-2|.|.
TGCACCACAATGACAGCCAGAAGCGGGGGCTACACCTTC
CTTMTARSGGYTF
>TRBV5-1|TRBJ2-5|TRBD2|.
TGCGCCAGCAGCTTGGCCGGACTAGCGGTTCGGACCCAGTACTTC
CASSLAGLAVRTQYF
>TRBV28|TRBJ2-3|TRBD2|once
TGTGCCAGCATTCTCTCCACTAGCGGGGTGGCAGATACGCAGTATTTT
CASILSTSGVADTQYF
>TRBV6-5|TRBJ2-2|.|few
TGTGCCAGCAGCCACCCGAACACCCGGAGGCTGTTTTTT
CASSHPNTRRLFF
>TRBV6-1|TRBJ2-3|TRBD2|many
TGTGCCAGCAGTGTCTTACCGGGACTAGCGGGGGCCCGGGGGCCAGATACGCAGTATTTT
CASSVLPGLAGARGPDTQYF
>TRBV28|TRBJ2-2|TRBD1|many
TGTGCCAGCAGACGACAGGGATACGGGGAGCTGTTTTTT
CASRRQGYGELFF
>TRBV5-5|TRBJ2-7|.|few
TGTGCCAGCAGCCGGGACTCCGTTTACTTC
CASSRDSVYF
>TRBV10-3|TRBJ1-3|.|.
TGTGCCAGCAGTACTAGCTCTGGAAACACCATATATTTT
CASSTSSGNTIYF
>TRBV15|TRBJ2-4|TRBD1|.
TGTGCCACCAGCAGCGCCTCACAGGGGGCTGGAAAAAACATTCAGTACTTC
CATSSASQGAGKNIQYF
>TRBV29-1|TRBJ2-1|TRBD1|few
TGCAGCGCCTCGGGACAGGCCTACAATGAGCAGTTCTTC
CSASGQAYNEQFF
>TRBV10-3|TRBJ2-1|.|few
TGTGCCATCAGTTACGACAGCAATGAGCAGTTCTTC
CAISYDSNEQFF
>TRBV5-4|TRBJ1-2|.|.
TGTGCCAGCAGCTTGGAGCCCATCTATGGCTACACCTTC
CASSLEPIYGYTF
>TRBV19|TRBJ2-1|.|.
TGTGCCAGTAGTATAGGTGTGAGCTCCTACAATGAGCAGTTCTTC
CASSIGVSSYNEQFF
>TRBV29-1|TRBJ2-5|.|.
TGCAGCGTTGAAGGACAGTCCCAAGAGACCCAGTACTTC
CSVEGQSQETQYF
>TRBV18|TRBJ1-1|.|.
TGTGCCAGCTCAGCTAGGGACACTGAAGCTTTCTTT
CASSARDTEAFF
>TRBV27|TRBJ2-1|.|medium-sized
TGTGCCAGCAGTTCCTACCCGGACGGATACAATGAGCAGTTCTTC
CASSSYPDGYNEQFF
>TRBV9|TRBJ2-3|.|.
TGTGCCAGCAGCGTAAACTACCTCACAGATACGCAGTATTTT
CASSVNYLTDTQYF
>TRBV18|TRBJ1-2|.|many
TGTGCCAGCTCCCCTCGGAATGGGGCGCGAGGCTACACCTTC
CASSPRNGARGYTF
>TRBV11-2|TRBJ2-7|.|.
TGTGCCAGCAGCTTAGCTTCCGGGGGGCGATACGAGCAGTACTTC
CASSLASGGRYEQYF
>TRBV5-6|TRBJ2-1|.|.
TGTGCCAGCAGCCTCAGGGTCTTAGAGCAGTTCTTC
CASSLRVLEQFF
>TRBV4-2|TRBJ1-2|TRBD1|.
TGTGCCAGCAGCCAAGATAAGTCGACAGGGGGAAACTATGGCTACACCTTC
CASSQDKSTGGNYGYTF
>TRBV7-7|TRBJ1-1|.|few
TGTGCCAGCAGCGCGGGGGCCGGCACTGAAGCTTTCTTT
CASSAGAGTEAFF
>TRBV27|TRBJ2-2|.|.
TGTGCCAGCAGTTCAGTCGCAGGGGCCGGGGAGCTGTTTTTT
CASSSVAGAGELFF
>TRBV19|TRBJ1-1|.|.
TGTGCCAGTAGTATAGACAGGGTATCTGAAGCTTTCTTT
CASSIDRVSEAFF
>TRBV2|TRBJ1-2|.|.
TGTGCCAGCAGTGTGGAGGGAAATAACTATGGCTACACCTTC
CASSVEGNNYGYTF
>TRBV19|TRBJ2-7|.|few
TGTGCCAGTAACCTAAGCCTAAGCTCCTACGAGCAGTACTTC
CASNLSLSSYEQYF
>TRBV11-2|TRBJ2-2|.|.
TGTGCCAGCGGCATATGGGGATCCCGGGACACCGGGGAGCTGTTTTTT
CASGIWGSRDTGELFF
>TRBV6-1|TRBJ1-6|.|few
TGTGCCAGCAGCGGGGCCCCGGGGAATTCACCCCTCCACTTT
CASSGAPGNSPLHF
>TRBV4-2|TRBJ2-7|TRBD1|.
TGTGCCAGCAGCTTTCCGGGACAGGGTGTCGACGAGCAGTACTTC
CASSFPGQGVDEQYF
>TRBV7-2|TRBJ1-2|TRBD1|.
TGTGCCAGCAGTCGGACAGGGGCTAACTATGGCTACACCTTC
CASSRTGANYGYTF
>TRBV15|TRBJ2-3|.|.
TGTGCCACCAGCAGAGAGGCTAGCGGCACAGATACGCAGTATTTT
CATSREASGTDTQYF
>TRBV9|TRBJ2-2|.|.
TGTGCCAGCAGCGTAGTACCCATCAACACCGGGGAGCTGTTTTTT
CASSVVPINTGELFF
>TRBV29-1|TRBJ2-3|TRBD2|.
TGCAGCGTAGCGGGACTAGCGGGGGGGACAGATACGCAGTATTTT
CSVAGLAGGTDTQYF
>TRBV30|TRBJ2-1|.|many
TGTGCCTGGAGTGTTCGCAGCTCAAAGCAGTTCTTC
CAWSVRSSKQFF
>TRBV30|TRBJ1-1|.|.
TGTGCCTGGAGTCACCTCGGGGTGGGCACTGAAGCTTTCTTT
CAWSHLGVGTEAFF
>TRBV2|TRBJ1-5|.|.
TGTGCCAGCAGTGATAAGTGGTGCCTCCAGCCCCAGCATTTT
CASSDKWCLQPQHF
>TRBV14|TRBJ1-1|TRBD1|.
TGTGCCAGCAGCCCGGGACAGATCACTGAAGCTTTCTTT
CASSPGQITEAFF
>TRBV2|TRBJ1-2|TRBD1|.
TGTGCCAGCAGGTATACTGGGACAGGAGGCTATGGCTACACCTTC
CASRYTGTGGYGYTF
>TRBV28|TRBJ1-1|.|few
TGTGCCAGCAGTCCTCTCCCGCGGCCCCGGGGAGCTTTCTTT
CASSPLPRPRGAFF
>TRBV5-1|TRBJ1-5|TRBD1|.
TGCGCCAGCAGCTTGGGTGGGACAGGTTATCAGCCCCAGCATTTT
CASSLGGTGYQPQHF
>TRBV6-6|TRBJ2-1|.|.
TGTGCCAGCAGTCAATACAATGAGCAGTTCTTC
CASSQYNEQFF
>TRBV7-9|TRBJ2-7|.|medium-sized
TGTGCCAGCAGGGCAACCGGGACTGGAATCTACGAGCAGTACTTC
CASRATGTGIYEQYF
>TRBV27|TRBJ2-3|TRBD2|.
TGTGCCAGCAGTTTAACTAGCGACACAGATACGCAGTATTTT
CASSLTSDTDTQYF
>TRBV5-4|TRBJ2-6|.|.
TGTGCCAGCAGCTTGGCGGGGGCCAACGTCCTGACTTTC
CASSLAGANVLTF
>TRBV10-3|TRBJ1-1|TRBD1|.
TGTGCCATCACGACAGGGGAGGGAGCTGAAGCTTTCTTT
CAITTGEGAEAFF
>TRBV4-1|TRBJ2-2|TRBD2|.
TGCGCCAGCAGCCGCGGACTAGCGGGAGGGCCCACCGGGGAGCTGTTTTTT
CASSRGLAGGPTGELFF
>TRBV28|TRBJ2-2|.|few
TGTGCCAGTAGGTTATCGAAGTCCACCGGGGAGCTGTTTTTT
CASRLSKSTGELFF
>TRBV9|TRBJ1-1|.|.
TGTGCCAGCAGCCCCCCGGGGCCGAACACTGAAGCTTTCTTT
CASSPPGPNTEAFF
>TRBV28|TRBJ1-4|.|.
TGTGCCAGCAGGCCCCGACCCGGAGCTACTAATGAAAAACTGTTTTTT
CASRPRPGATNEKLFF
>TRBV5-1|TRBJ1-3|.|.
TGCGCCAGCAGCCCCTGGACGGGAGGAAACACCATATATTTT
CASSPWTGGNTIYF
>TRBV18|TRBJ2-3|.|.
TGTGCCAGCTCCCCCGCGCAGGGGAACACAGATACGCAGTATTTT
CASSPAQGNTDTQYF